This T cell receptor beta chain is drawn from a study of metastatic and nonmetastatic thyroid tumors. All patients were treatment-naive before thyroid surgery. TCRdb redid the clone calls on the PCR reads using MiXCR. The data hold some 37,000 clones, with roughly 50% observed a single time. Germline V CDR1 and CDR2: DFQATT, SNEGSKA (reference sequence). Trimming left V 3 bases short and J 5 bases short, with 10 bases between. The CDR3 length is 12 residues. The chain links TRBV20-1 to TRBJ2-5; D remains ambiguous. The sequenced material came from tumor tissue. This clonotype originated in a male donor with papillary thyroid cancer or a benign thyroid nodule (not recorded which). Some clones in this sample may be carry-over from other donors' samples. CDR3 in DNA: TGCAGTGCTAGCGACTTCAAGGAGACCCAGTACTTC. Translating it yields CSASDFKETQYF.